These T cell receptor beta chains were read from a single sample in a study of Graves' ophthalmopathy and Graves' hyperthyroidism. MiXCR, run by TCRdb on the multiplex PCR reads, gives a single entry per CDR3 protein. Here the sample spans almost 750,000 distinct CDR3 sequences, 40% being singletons. The sequenced material came from peripheral blood. Every receptor here comes from an adult man with Graves' ophthalmopathy. Both conserved end residues are part of each CDR3. A D gene is named only where the DNA matches it firmly. Clone size appears in some rows only: once, few, many, or a class for an expanded clone.

TGTGCCAGCAGCCAAACAGGGGACACCATATATTTT | CASSQTGDTIYF | 12 | TRBV14 | TRBD1 | TRBJ1-3 | many
TGCGCCAGCAGCCAAGAGACAGGGTTTTACGAGCAGTACTTC | CASSQETGFYEQYF | 14 | TRBV4-1 | TRBD1 | TRBJ2-7 | -
TGTGCCAGCAGTGAATGGACAGGGGGCGGTTCACCCCTCCACTTT | CASSEWTGGGSPLHF | 15 | TRBV2 | TRBD1 | TRBJ1-6 | -
TGTGCCAGCAGCTTTCCCAGTACGATCTACGGGCAGTACTTC | CASSFPSTIYGQYF | 14 | TRBV7-9 | - | TRBJ2-7 | -
TGCAGCAGGCAGACGGGACAAATAGTCGGGGAAAAACTGTTTTTT | CSRQTGQIVGEKLFF | 15 | TRBV29-1 | - | TRBJ1-4 | -
TGCAGCTCGGTCGGACACATCTATGGCTACACCTTC | CSSVGHIYGYTF | 12 | TRBV29-1 | - | TRBJ1-2 | -
TGCGCCAGCAGCCCTATCGGGACTAGCGGGAGGTACGAGCAGTACTTC | CASSPIGTSGRYEQYF | 16 | TRBV5-1 | TRBD2 | TRBJ2-7 | few
TGTGCCAGCAGCGAACGGACTAGCGGGAGATTGGAGACCCAGTACTTC | CASSERTSGRLETQYF | 16 | TRBV7-2 | TRBD2 | TRBJ2-5 | -
TGTGCCAGCAGCTTAAGGGACAGGGCCTACGAGCAGTACTTC | CASSLRDRAYEQYF | 14 | TRBV2 | TRBD1 | TRBJ2-7 | -
TGTGCCAGCAGTTCAGACAGAGGGGCTAATGAAAAACTGTTTTTT | CASSSDRGANEKLFF | 15 | TRBV7-9 | - | TRBJ1-4 | -
TGTGCCAGCAGCTTAATGTCAGGATCGTACTACGAGCAGTACTTC | CASSLMSGSYYEQYF | 15 | TRBV7-2 | - | TRBJ2-7 | -
TGCAGTGCTAGAGAGTATGGCCCAACGCAGCATTTT | CSAREYGPTQHF | 12 | TRBV20-1 | - | TRBJ1-5 | many
TGTGCCAGCAGTCCCAACAGGGGGCGGAATCGGGAAAAACTGTTTTTT | CASSPNRGRNREKLFF | 16 | TRBV7-2 | TRBD1 | TRBJ1-4 | -
TGCAGTGCGCCGAGCCAGGGGCAAGAGACCCAGTACTTC | CSAPSQGQETQYF | 13 | TRBV20-1 | - | TRBJ2-5 | many
TGTGCCAGCAGCTTGCTCCGGACAGGGGCTCCCCACGAGCAGTACTTC | CASSLLRTGAPHEQYF | 16 | TRBV7-2 | TRBD1 | TRBJ2-7 | -
TGCAGCGTTGGAGTGGGGGTAGGCATGCGAGAGACCCAGTACTTC | CSVGVGVGMRETQYF | 15 | TRBV29-1 | - | TRBJ2-5 | once
TGTGCCAGTTTAAGGCCGAGCTCTGGGGCCAACGTCCTGACTTTC | CASLRPSSGANVLTF | 15 | TRBV19 | - | TRBJ2-6 | -